Each of the 7 T cell receptor beta chains below was sequenced from the same sample in a study of tumor and adjacent non-tumor tissue in lung cancer. RNA was extracted from bulk tissue without any cell sorting. A modified ARM-PCR protocol with three rounds of nested PCR amplified TCRbeta. MiXCR, applied by TCRdb to the multiplex PCR reads, yields one record per CDR3 protein. The sample yields fewer than 120,000 distinct CDR3 sequences, 84% seen once. The sequenced sample consisted of lung tumor tissue. The receptor source for this set is a man between 65 and 85 years old with non-small cell lung cancer.

The chain employs TRBV20-1 and TRBJ2-3; TRBD1 might be the D (6 bases). The J call may be faulty, since TRBJ1-5 better matches the DNA end. The CDR3 length is 15 residues. CDR1 is DFQATT, CDR2 SNEGSKA, per germline (reference sequence). The CDR3 here is CSARDPGGLADTQHF. The CDR3 nucleotides are TGCAGTGCTAGAGATCCTGGGGGGCTAGCAGATACGCAGCATTTT.

The genes are TRBV10-2 and TRBJ2-7; no clear D. Per germline, CDR1 WSHSY and CDR2 SAAADI. The germline V and J ends were trimmed by 7 bases and 0 bases, with 10 bases remaining between them. The CDR3 loop spans 13 amino acids. DNA of the CDR3: TGCGCCAGCAAAAGGACGGACTCCTACGAGCAGTACTTC. Translation gives CASKRTDSYEQYF.

This clonotype came up once. V gene TRBV12-3 or TRBV12-4 combines with J gene TRBJ1-1; D is perhaps TRBD1 (6 bases). Between the trimmed V and J ends, which lost 11 bases and 3 bases, there was a span of 22 bases. The CDR3 sequence is 15 residues long. The CDR3 here is CAHSRNRELYTEAFF. CDR3 bases: TGTGCCCACAGTAGAAACAGGGAGTTGTACACTGAAGCTTTCTTT.

This clonotype was seen once. This chain links TRBV29-1 with TRBJ2-1; possible D gene TRBD2, 5 bases. The germline V gene has CDR1 SQVTM and CDR2 ANQGSEA. CDR3 size: 11 residues. The CDR3 sequence is CGAGLGDEQFF. CDR3 nucleotides: TGCGGCGCTGGACTGGGCGATGAGCAGTTCTTC.

V and J are TRBV20-1 and TRBJ2-7; D not certain. Germline values: CDR1 DFQATT, CDR2 SNEGSKA (reference sequence). This CDR3 region has 11 residues. V lost 2 bases, J lost 7 bases, and 9 bases lay in between. The CDR3 DNA follows: TGCAGTGCTAGAACTATAGGGGAGCAGTACTTC. This gives the protein CSARTIGEQYF.

This clonotype was counted once. Mismatch with germline at one junction end may stem from a read error. This chain joins TRBV7-3 and TRBJ2-1; unclear D gene. The CDR3 sequence is 12 residues long. Looked up from germline, CDR1 is SGHTA and CDR2 is FQGTGA. CDR3 bases: TGTGCCAGCTGCTTCCCTTTGCAAAAGCAGTTCTTC. Translating it yields CASCFPLQKQFF.

For this clonotype: One junction end does not reproduce the germline sequence, and a read error may be involved. V and J are TRBV10-2 and TRBJ2-1; TRBD1 or TRBD2 may be the D gene (5 bases each). Germline CDR1 and CDR2: WSHSY and SAAADI. The CDR3 covers 15 residues. Written as DNA, the CDR3 is TGCGCCAACAGGTCCCCGGGGCCCTCTTCTCATGATCAGTTCTTC. Protein sequence: CANRSPGPSSHDQFF.